These 27 T cell receptor beta chains originate from one sample sequenced in a study of blood T cell repertoires in COVID-19 (dated by TCRdb to about 2020). Library preparation employed the immunoSEQ multiplex PCR assay. Here the immuneACCESS table is served through TCRdb, limited to in-frame sequences with V and J called. Missing clones are a known gap in these copies; in checked studies unresolved V genes cover under half, and the rest lacks a known reason. The sample profile shows approximately 200,000 clones; more than 75% of them were found once. The biggest ten clones account for around 8.6% of the sample. Sequences were obtained from PBMCs or T cells enriched from blood (not recorded which). The receptors derive from a woman in her twenties or thirties who had recovered from COVID-19.

The chain is built from TRBV3-1 (or the pseudogene TRBV3-2) and TRBJ2-2; TRBD2 matches at 7 bases. V trimming: 1 base; J trimming: 4 bases; junction bases outside the gene matches: 6. Germline loops: CDR1 LGHDT, CDR2 YNNKEL (reference sequence). The CDR3 covers 16 residues. The CDR3 reads CASSQGLAASTGELFF. The DNA for the CDR3 is TGTGCCAGCAGCCAAGGACTAGCCGCGAGCACCGGGGAGCTGTTTTTT.

The J gene is TRBJ2-1, the V gene TRBV4-1; TRBD2 is a possible D gene (5 bases). Germline CDR1 reads MGHRA; CDR2 reads YSYEKL. V was trimmed by 0 bases and J by 2 bases, leaving 14 bases between them. CDR3 length: 17 amino acids. The CDR3 bases are TGCGCCAGCAGCCAAGATGAAGTGGGAGCTACCTACAATGAGCAGTTCTTC. Protein product: CASSQDEVGATYNEQFF.

V gene TRBV28 combines with J gene TRBJ2-7; a possible D gene is TRBD1 (6 bases). Germline-derived CDR1 and CDR2 are MDHEN and SYDVKM. The CDR3 has 13 residues. The V gene lost 6 bases and the J gene lost 2 bases, with 11 bases spanning the gap. CDR3 bases: TGTGCCAGCAGCCCCGCAGGGGCCTACGAGCAGTACTTC. Translating it yields CASSPAGAYEQYF.

This clone is a singleton in its sample. The CDR3 region is CASSINRLAGEPGELFF. In nucleotides, the CDR3 is TGTGCCAGTAGTATAAATCGACTAGCGGGAGAACCCGGGGAGCTGTTTTTT. The chain has TRBV19 and TRBJ2-2; 12 nucleotides match TRBD2. CDR1 is LNHDA, CDR2 SQIVND, per germline (reference sequence). The length of the CDR3 is 17 residues. V gave up 2 bases and J gave up 6 bases; unmatched junction bases: 7. Complete variable domain (other parts from reference TRBV19 and TRBJ2-2): DGGITQSPKYLFRKEGQNVTLSCEQNLNHDAMYWYRQDPGQGLRLIYYSQIVNDFQKGDIAEGYSVSREKKESFPLTVTSAQKNPTAFYLCASSINRLAGEPGELFFGEGSRLTVL.

The rearrangement uses TRBV3-1 (or the pseudogene TRBV3-2) and TRBJ1-2, with TRBD1 matching 7 bases. V gave up 2 bases and J gave up 2 bases; unmatched junction bases: 8. There are 16 residues in the CDR3. From germline, CDR1 is LGHDT and CDR2 YNNKEL (reference sequence). The CDR3 nucleotides are TGTGCCAGCAGCCAACCCGGTTCGACAGGGAACTATGGCTACACCTTC. Its protein is CASSQPGSTGNYGYTF.

In regard to this clone: At one of its ends the junction is not consistent with the germline gene, which may arise from a read error. The chain uses TRBV28 and TRBJ1-4, with TRBD1 matching over 8 bases. CDR1 MDHEN and CDR2 SYDVKM come from the germline V gene. The CDR3 covers 11 residues. As DNA, the CDR3 is TGTGCCAGCAGTTTCGGGGGACAGGAACTTTTT. It encodes CASSFGGQELF.

The chain carries TRBV6-4 and TRBJ2-7; 9 bases line up with TRBD1. Germline CDR1 and CDR2: MRHNA and SNTAGT. V gave up 9 bases and J gave up 5 bases; unmatched junction bases: 20. The CDR3 contains 17 residues. The CDR3 sequence is CARLSNDPGQGPHEQYF. The CDR3 DNA sequence: TGTGCCAGGCTTTCGAACGACCCGGGACAGGGTCCTCACGAGCAGTACTTC.

This chain links TRBV7-9 with TRBJ2-3; 7 bases fit TRBD2. With V trimmed by 11 bases and J by 2 bases, 4 bases remained unmatched. The CDR3 spans 12 residues. Germline V gene lookup returns CDR1 SEHNR and CDR2 FQNEAQ (reference sequence). The CDR3 sequence is CAGGDSTDTQYF. The CDR3 region has the DNA TGTGCCGGGGGGGATTCCACAGATACGCAGTATTTT.

V and J are TRBV4-2 and TRBJ1-4, with D perhaps TRBD1 (5 bases). Trimming took 0 bases from V and 4 from J, leaving 9 bases between them. The CDR3 is 15 residues long. Germline CDR1 and CDR2: LGHNA and YNFKEQ. The DNA for the CDR3 is TGTGCCAGCAGCCAAGAACAGGCTAATAATGAAAAACTGTTTTTT. The encoded protein is CASSQEQANNEKLFF.

This chain uses TRBV28 with TRBJ2-2, with 7 positions matching TRBD2. The CDR3 has 13 residues. Germline CDR1 and CDR2: MDHEN and SYDVKM. Trimming took 7 bases from V and 6 from J; bases not matched to a gene: 5. CDR3 nucleotides: TGTGCCAGCACTGGCGGGAGTCCCGGGGAGCTGTTTTTT. Protein sequence: CASTGGSPGELFF.

This rearrangement joins TRBV27 to TRBJ2-3, with 9 bases aligning to TRBD1. Germline V lookup: CDR1 MNHEY, CDR2 SMNVEV (reference sequence). Trimming cost V 2 bases and J 2 bases; bases outside gene matches: 5. This CDR3 contains 16 residues. CDR3 protein: CASSLTGTGYTDTQYF. As DNA, the CDR3 is TGTGCCAGCAGTTTAACCGGGACAGGGTACACAGATACGCAGTATTTT.

The genes are TRBV28 and TRBJ1-6, with 12 positions matching TRBD1. The V segment lost 2 bases and the J segment 10 bases; nucleotides outside the gene matches: 6. The CDR3 has 16 amino acids. The V gene's germline CDR1 is MDHEN and CDR2 SYDVKM. The CDR3 sequence: CASSLPGTGGESPLHF. CDR3 nucleotide sequence: TGTGCCAGCAGTTTACCCGGGACAGGGGGCGAATCACCCCTCCACTTT.

The V and J genes are TRBV18 and TRBJ1-2; perhaps TRBD1 as D (5 bases). This CDR3 contains 14 residues. Germline CDR1 is KGHSH and CDR2 is LQKENI. Trimming pared 3 bases from V and 6 bases from J, leaving 14 bases between. The CDR3 reads CASSPHNRSDGYTF. The CDR3 coding sequence is TGTGCCAGCTCACCTCATAACAGGTCAGATGGCTACACCTTC.

The V call is TRBV28, the J call TRBJ2-1; TRBD2 agrees at 14 bases. CDR1 is MDHEN, CDR2 SYDVKM, per germline. The CDR3 loop spans 16 amino acids. With V trimmed by 4 bases and J by 6 bases, 5 bases remained unmatched. Here the CDR3 DNA reads TGTGCCAGCAGTTCGGCCGGGACTAGCGGGAGCAATGAGCAGTTCTTC. Translating gives CASSSAGTSGSNEQFF.

The chain carries TRBV11-3 and TRBJ2-1; 7 nucleotides match TRBD1. Looked up from germline, CDR1 is SGHNT and CDR2 is YENEEA. V trimming: 5 bases; J trimming: 11 bases; junction bases outside the gene matches: 9. The CDR3 has 13 amino acids. The DNA for the CDR3 is TGTGCCAGCAGCCCGGGACAGACGCTTAAGCAGTTCTTC. It yields the protein CASSPGQTLKQFF.

The chain recombines TRBV18 with TRBJ1-1, with D unresolved. Germline V CDR1 and CDR2: KGHSH, LQKENI. The CDR3 has 15 amino acids. Trimming left V 3 bases short and J 0 bases short, with 11 bases between. This CDR3 is CASSPSREMNTEAFF. The CDR3 bases are TGTGCCAGCTCACCTTCTCGGGAAATGAACACTGAAGCTTTCTTT.

The V gene is TRBV10-1, the J gene TRBJ2-3, with 11 bases identical to TRBD2. The CDR3 is 17 amino acids. V shed 8 bases and J 5 bases; nucleotides not matched to a gene: 15. Germline CDR1 WNHNN, CDR2 SYGVQD (reference sequence). The CDR3 sequence: CASCPGTTSGSGDTQYF. The CDR3 DNA sequence: TGCGCCAGCTGCCCCGGAACAACTAGCGGGAGTGGAGATACGCAGTATTTT.

The table lists this clone with a few counts. The chain employs TRBV29-1 and TRBJ2-1; 9 bases match TRBD2. Germline-derived CDR1 and CDR2 are SQVTM and ANQGSEA. This CDR3 is 12 amino acids long. Losses at the gene ends were 4 bases for V and 5 bases for J; bases not matched to a gene: 0. The CDR3 bases are TGCAGCGTTGCTAGCGGGAACAATGAGCAGTTCTTC. As protein: CSVASGNNEQFF.

V usage is TRBV4-1 and J usage is TRBJ2-1; no clear D. CDR1 and CDR2 from the germline V gene are MGHRA and YSYEKL. V lost 4 bases and J 8 bases, leaving 18 bases between the germline ends. The CDR3 runs 15 residues. The CDR3 loop is CASSPQEPPLHEQFF. The CDR3 nucleotides read TGCGCCAGCAGCCCCCAGGAACCCCCCCTCCATGAGCAGTTCTTC.

The chain joins TRBV11-3 to TRBJ2-3; tentatively, D is TRBD2 (5 bases). The CDR3 length is 14 residues. CDR1 SGHNT and CDR2 YENEEA come from the germline V gene. V was shortened by 1 base and J by 4 bases, with 9 bases between the two germline ends. DNA of the CDR3: TGTGCCAGCAGCTTAGGAGGGAGTGCAGATACGCAGTATTTT. It yields the protein CASSLGGSADTQYF. The whole variable domain, remainder taken from reference TRBV11-3 and TRBJ2-3, is EAGVVQSPRYKIIEKKQPVAFWCNPISGHNTLYWYLQNLGQGPELLIRYENEEAVDDSQLPKDRFSAERLKGVDSTLKIQPAELGDSAVYLCASSLGGSADTQYFGPGTRLTVL.

V gene TRBV2 combines with J gene TRBJ1-5; 11 bases match TRBD1. Germline V gives CDR1 SNHLY, CDR2 FYNNEI. Trimming cost V 7 bases and J 2 bases; bases outside gene matches: 10. This CDR3 has 17 amino acids. The CDR3 nucleotides are TGTGCCAGCAACTCCCGTGGGGGACAGGGGGGCAATCAGCCCCAGCATTTT. Its protein is CASNSRGGQGGNQPQHF.

The CDR3 nucleotides read TGTGCCAGCGCACGGCGAGCGGGAGGGCCAGCAGATACGCAGTATTTT. Translated, it gives CASARRAGGPADTQYF. This chain joins TRBV2 and TRBJ2-3; 10 bases are shared with TRBD2. CDR3 length: 16 amino acids. V trimming: 8 bases; J trimming: 4 bases; junction bases outside the gene matches: 12. Germline V gives CDR1 SNHLY, CDR2 FYNNEI.

CDR3 sequence reads: CAISESTAGANYGYTF. CDR3 nucleotides: TGTGCCATCAGTGAGTCTACGGCCGGAGCTAACTATGGCTACACCTTC. The chain couples TRBV10-3 to TRBJ1-2; D not resolved. The CDR3 covers 16 residues. Germline CDR1 is ENHRY and CDR2 is SYGVKD. V lost 0 bases to trimming and J lost 0 bases, with 11 bases between them.

The chain couples TRBV3-1 (or the pseudogene TRBV3-2) to TRBJ2-7; 10 bases agree with TRBD2. The germline V gene has CDR1 LGHDT and CDR2 YNNKEL (reference sequence). Losses at the gene ends were 5 bases for V and 2 bases for J; bases not matched to a gene: 6. CDR3 length: 15 amino acids. In DNA, the CDR3 is TGTGCCAGCAGCGTCTCTAGCGGGGGTGCCTACGAGCAGTACTTC. Translation gives CASSVSSGGAYEQYF.

The CDR3 spells CASSVGQGYQPQHF. The CDR3 bases are TGTGCCAGCAGCGTTGGACAGGGGTATCAGCCCCAGCATTTT. V usage is TRBV9 and J usage is TRBJ1-5; 9 nucleotides line up with TRBD1. The junction had 2 bases not matched to a gene; V was cut back by 2 bases and J by 5 bases. Germline assignment: CDR1 SGDLS and CDR2 YYNGEE. This CDR3 is built from 14 residues.

The genes are TRBV10-1 and TRBJ2-3, with 8 bases matching TRBD2. The CDR3 covers 15 residues. The germline V gene encodes CDR1 WNHNN and CDR2 SYGVQD (reference sequence). V trimming: 4 bases; J trimming: 0 bases; junction bases outside the gene matches: 3. Here the CDR3 reads CASSGGGRSTDTQYF. The CDR3 nucleotides read TGCGCCAGCAGTGGGGGCGGGAGGAGCACAGATACGCAGTATTTT.

This clone was detected a few times. The rearrangement links TRBV29-1 to TRBJ2-1, with 7 nucleotides matching TRBD1. Germline trimming cut 5 bases from V and 8 bases from J; bases unmatched to any gene: 9. Germline CDR1 and CDR2: SQVTM and ANQGSEA. The CDR3 loop spans 13 amino acids. This CDR3 reads CSVLTGRGDEQFF. DNA of the CDR3: TGCAGCGTTTTGACAGGGCGAGGGGATGAGCAGTTCTTC.